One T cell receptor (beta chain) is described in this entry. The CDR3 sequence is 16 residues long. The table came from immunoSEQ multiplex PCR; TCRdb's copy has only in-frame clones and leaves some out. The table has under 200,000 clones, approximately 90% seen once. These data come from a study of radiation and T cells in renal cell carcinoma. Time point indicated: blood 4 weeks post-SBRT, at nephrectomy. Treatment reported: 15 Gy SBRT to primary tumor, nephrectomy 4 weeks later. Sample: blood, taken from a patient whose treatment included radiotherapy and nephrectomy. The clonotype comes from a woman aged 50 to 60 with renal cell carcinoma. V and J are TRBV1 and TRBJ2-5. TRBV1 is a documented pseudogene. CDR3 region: CTSSPRETVKGETQYF. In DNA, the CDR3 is TGCACCAGCAGCCCCCGAGAAACGGTTAAAGGGGAGACCCAGTACTTC.